Below, one TCR beta chain is given with its context. The CDR3 has 15 residues. With 0 bases clipped from V and 5 bases from J, the junction kept 2 bases outside the gene matches. Germline CDR1 and CDR2: MNHNY and SVGAGI (reference sequence). Clones were read by immunoSEQ multiplex PCR, and TCRdb kept only the in-frame ones, dropping some. Among 60,000 to 75,000 clones, roughly 93% were seen once, and the ten largest hold roughly 4%. Specimen: PBMCs. The chain carries TRBV6-6 and TRBJ2-3; 10 bases line up with TRBD1. The TCR originated in a man aged 40-55 years with rheumatoid arthritis. DNA of the CDR3: TGTGCCAGCAGTTACTCGGGACAGGGGATAGATACGCAGTATTTT. Its translation is CASSYSGQGIDTQYF.